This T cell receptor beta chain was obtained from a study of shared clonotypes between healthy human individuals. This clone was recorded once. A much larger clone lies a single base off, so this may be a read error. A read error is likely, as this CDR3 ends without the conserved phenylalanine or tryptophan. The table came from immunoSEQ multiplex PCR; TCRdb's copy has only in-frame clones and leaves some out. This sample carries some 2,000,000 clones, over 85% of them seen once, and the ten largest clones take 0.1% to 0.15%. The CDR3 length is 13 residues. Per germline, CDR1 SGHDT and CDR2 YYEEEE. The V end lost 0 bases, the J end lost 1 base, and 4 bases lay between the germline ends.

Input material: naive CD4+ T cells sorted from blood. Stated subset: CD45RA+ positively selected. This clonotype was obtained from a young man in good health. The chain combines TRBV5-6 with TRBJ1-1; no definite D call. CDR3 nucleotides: TGTGCCAGCAGCTTGGCCGGGAACACTGAAGCTTTCCTT. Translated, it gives CASSLAGNTEAFL.